The TCR beta chain under discussion was sequenced for a study of cytomegalovirus exposure and HLA in healthy donors. Study findings and constraints: Later findings reportedly placed an Asian-associated ancestry cluster below the roughly 690-donor mean for N-insertions.

Turning to this clone: Its matching antigen is unknown.

Trimming removed 0 bases at V and 4 bases at J, with 16 bases between. Germline loops: CDR1 SGHNT, CDR2 YYREEE (reference sequence). This CDR3 spans 16 amino acids. Each donor was nominally healthy when sampled (though unrecorded immune exposures were likely). A multiplex PCR was run with 60 Vbeta primers and 13 Jbeta primers. The table came from immunoSEQ multiplex PCR; TCRdb's copy has only in-frame clones and leaves some out. The repertoire has more than 150,000 clones, 60% to 85% of them found once; the top ten carry more than 6%. This clonotype originated in a woman aged 40 to 50 in good health and CMV-seropositive. The chain recombines TRBV5-4 with TRBJ2-5; D may be TRBD2 (6 bases). The sample comprised PBMCs. CDR3 coding DNA: TGTGCCAGCAGCTTGGACCCGACTAGTGGGGGAGAGACCCAGTACTTC. Its translation is CASSLDPTSGGETQYF.